A selection of T cell receptor beta chains follows, all from one sample in a study of blood T cell repertoires in COVID-19. The repertoire was sequenced with immunoSEQ multiplex PCR; TCRdb's copy has only in-frame clones and lacks some. The sample shows roughly 170,000 clones, 70% to 85% of them seen only once. Sequencing was carried out using peripheral blood. The receptor source for this set is a human donor in a cohort sampled during active COVID-19. Both conserved end residues are part of each CDR3. The order of the fields is D gene, V gene, clone size, J gene, CDR3 DNA, CDR3 protein. The D gene is left open where the match is weak. Size values are once, few and many counts, or a class for expanded clones, and some rows have none.

TRBD1,TRBV19,.,TRBJ1-1,TGTGCCAGTAGTCACACACAGGGGGGTTGGAAGGACACTGAAGCTTTCTTT,CASSHTQGGWKDTEAFF
.,TRBV6-6,.,TRBJ2-2,TGTGCCAGCAGTTACTCCGGGGAGAACACCGGGGAGCTGTTTTTT,CASSYSGENTGELFF
TRBD2,TRBV5-6,.,TRBJ2-1,TGTGCCAGCAGCTTGTTTAGGAGCGGGGTAAACAATGAGCAGTTCTTC,CASSLFRSGVNNEQFF
TRBD1,TRBV9,few,TRBJ1-3,TGTGCCAGCAGCGGCCAGGGGGTTGACACCATATATTTT,CASSGQGVDTIYF
.,TRBV6-6,.,TRBJ2-2,TGTGCCAGCAGTTCCCTCGACACCGGGGAGCTGTTTTTT,CASSSLDTGELFF
.,TRBV4-2,.,TRBJ1-3,TGTGCCAGCAGCCAAGCGCCTGCGAGCAATTCTGGAAACACCATATATTTT,CASSQAPASNSGNTIYF
.,TRBV30,once,TRBJ1-4,TGTGCCTGTGTTCCTCGGGACAAAAGGATAAAACTGTTTTTT,CACVPRDKRIKLFF
TRBD1,TRBV2,.,TRBJ1-2,TGTGCCAGCCGGGGACAGGGAAGTAGCGGCTACACCTTC,CASRGQGSSGYTF
.,TRBV15,.,TRBJ2-1,TGTGCCACCAGCAGAGATCGGGACACGGACTCCTACAATGAGCAGTTCTTC,CATSRDRDTDSYNEQFF
.,TRBV27,.,TRBJ1-4,TGTGCCAGCAGAAGGAGGGGCCCTAATGAAAAACTGTTTTTT,CASRRRGPNEKLFF
TRBD2,TRBV3-1/TRBV3-2,.,TRBJ2-1,TGTGCCAGCAGCCTTTTCCGAGGGACTAGCGGGGGGGCGATTGAGCAGTTCTTC,CASSLFRGTSGGAIEQFF
.,TRBV4-1,.,TRBJ2-7,TGCGCCAGCAGCCAAGTTCTCCGGAGGGGACCGATGTACGAGCAGTACTTC,CASSQVLRRGPMYEQYF
.,TRBV4-2,once,TRBJ2-5,TGTGCCAGCAGCCTGGGAGTTCGGGGAGAGGAGACCCAGTACTTC,CASSLGVRGEETQYF
TRBD1,TRBV4-1,.,TRBJ2-1,TGCGCCAGCAGCGCGACCGGACAGGGGGCGGGTGAGCAGTTCTTC,CASSATGQGAGEQFF
.,TRBV5-5,.,TRBJ2-7,TGTGCCAGCATCGTCTCTCTAGCAGGAGGCTACGAGCAGTACTTC,CASIVSLAGGYEQYF
.,TRBV4-1,.,TRBJ2-7,TGCGCCAGCAGCCAAGTTCCCGACACCTACGAGCAGTACTTC,CASSQVPDTYEQYF
TRBD1,TRBV7-6,.,TRBJ1-1,TGTGCCAGCAGCATCCGTCCGGGACAGGGATCACCGGGGGACACTGAAGCTTTCTTT,CASSIRPGQGSPGDTEAFF
TRBD1,TRBV5-4,.,TRBJ1-1,TGTGCCAGCAGCTCCCTGACAGGGGGCGATACTGAAGCTTTCTTT,CASSSLTGGDTEAFF
.,TRBV4-1,few,TRBJ1-2,TGCGCCAGCAGCCAAGGGGAGAACCCTAACTATGGCTACACCTTC,CASSQGENPNYGYTF
TRBD1,TRBV7-8,.,TRBJ2-7,TGTGCCAGCAGCTTAGGAGGGACAGGGCTCTACGAGCAGTACTTC,CASSLGGTGLYEQYF
.,TRBV10-1,.,TRBJ2-7,TGCGCCAGCATACCAGACAGAAACTACGAGCAGTACTTC,CASIPDRNYEQYF
.,TRBV15,.,TRBJ1-2,TGTGCCACCAGTCAGGGGACCTTCGACTATGGCTACACCTTC,CATSQGTFDYGYTF
.,TRBV13,once,TRBJ2-5,TGTGCCAGCAGCGCCGGGGACTCTCTTTGGACCCAGTACTTC,CASSAGDSLWTQYF
TRBD2,TRBV5-1,.,TRBJ2-7,TGCGCCAGCAGATGGACTAGCGGGGAGAACGAGCAGTACTTC,CASRWTSGENEQYF
TRBD1,TRBV3-1/TRBV3-2,.,TRBJ1-3,TGTGCCAGCAGCCCTTGGACAGGGGGCGCTGGAAACACCATATATTTT,CASSPWTGGAGNTIYF
TRBD1,TRBV30,.,TRBJ1-5,TGTGCCTGCGATACAGGGGTCAATCAGCCCCAGCATTTT,CACDTGVNQPQHF
TRBD1,TRBV2,.,TRBJ1-4,TGTGCCAGCAGTACCCGACAGGGCTCTAATGAAAAACTGTTTTTT,CASSTRQGSNEKLFF
TRBD1,TRBV5-1,.,TRBJ1-6,TGCGCCAGCAGCTTAAAACAGGGGGGAAGGTCGAATTCACCCCTCCACTTT,CASSLKQGGRSNSPLHF
.,TRBV7-3,few,TRBJ1-1,TGTGCCACCCGGGAGGGCCCCGTGAACACTGAAGCTTTCTTT,CATREGPVNTEAFF
.,TRBV21-1,once,TRBJ1-2,TGTGCCAGCAGTCCTCAGGGACAGTTTAACTATGGCTACACCTTC,CASSPQGQFNYGYTF
.,TRBV14,.,TRBJ1-2,TGTGCCAGCAGCCAAAATGTACGGGGGGACAAAAATGGCTACACCTTC,CASSQNVRGDKNGYTF
TRBD1,TRBV2,.,TRBJ1-2,TGTGCCAGCAGGCCGGGACAGGCGTTTGACTACACCTTC,CASRPGQAFDYTF
TRBD1,TRBV11-2,.,TRBJ1-3,TGTGCCAGCAGCTCCCTGGACAGGGCCTCTGGAAACACCATATATTTT,CASSSLDRASGNTIYF
.,TRBV5-5,.,TRBJ1-6,TGTGCCAGCAGCTTGGATAACTATAATTCACCCCTCCACTTT,CASSLDNYNSPLHF
.,TRBV5-6,once,TRBJ2-1,TGTGCCAGCAGGGAGATCACTAGCCCGACTAATGGTGAGCAGTTCTTC,CASREITSPTNGEQFF
.,TRBV5-5,.,TRBJ2-1,TGTGCCAGCAGCTTTGGCTCGAGGCATGAGCAGTTCTTC,CASSFGSRHEQFF
TRBD1,TRBV18,.,TRBJ2-7,TGTGCCAGCTCACCCCTCGGGACAGACTACGAGCAGTACTTC,CASSPLGTDYEQYF
.,TRBV6-5,.,TRBJ2-7,TGTGCCAGCAGTCCCGGGACACCCTACGAGCAGTACTTC,CASSPGTPYEQYF
TRBD2,TRBV29-1,.,TRBJ2-3,TGCAGCGGCCGGGGGGGAGGGGCAGATACGCAGTATTTT,CSGRGGGADTQYF
.,TRBV5-4,.,TRBJ1-1,TGTGCCAGCAGCTTGGCGGGGAGGACTGAAGCTTTCTTT,CASSLAGRTEAFF
.,TRBV12-3/TRBV12-4,few,TRBJ1-4,TGTGCCAGCGGCAGAGGGGAGGGTGAAAAACTGTTTTTT,CASGRGEGEKLFF
.,TRBV2,.,TRBJ2-5,TGTGCCAGCAGTGTTTGGGGCCGTGACGAGACCCAGTACTTC,CASSVWGRDETQYF
.,TRBV30,.,TRBJ1-1,TGTGCCTGGAGTGAAAGGGGGTTGAGTGCTTTCTTT,CAWSERGLSAFF
.,TRBV9,.,TRBJ1-3,TGTGCCAGCAGCGCTTCGGGGAGCTCTGGAAACACCATATATTTT,CASSASGSSGNTIYF